The 28 T cell receptor beta chains presented below share a single source sample, sequenced in a study of T cells in Graves' hyperthyroidism and ophthalmopathy. Amplification yielded TCR beta CDR3 regions, with RNA transcripts as the source. The study used the HTBI primer set for a first-round RT-PCR of the TCR CDR3. TCRdb recomputed calls from the multiplex PCR reads with MiXCR, one row per CDR3 protein. The sample shows about 290,000 distinct CDR3 sequences, approximately 17% of them seen only once. The material sequenced was blood. Receptors were obtained from a woman in her fifties or sixties with Graves' ophthalmopathy.

This clonotype has a count of ten or more. The chain combines TRBV4-3 with TRBJ2-3, with D possibly matching TRBD2 (6 bases). V was clipped by 0 bases and J by 5 bases, with 18 bases between them. The CDR3 is 17 amino acids. CDR1 is LGHNA and CDR2 is YSLEER in the germline V gene. The CDR3 DNA is TGCGCCAGCAGCCAAGATCATAGGACTACTTGGGAAGATACGCAGTATTTT. Protein sequence: CASSQDHRTTWEDTQYF.

This clonotype was recorded a few times. The chain has TRBV5-8 and TRBJ1-1; D perhaps matches TRBD1 (6 bases). The CDR3 is 14 amino acids. CDR1 and CDR2 (germline): SGHTS, YDEGEE. With 6 bases removed from V and 7 bases from J, the gap between germline ends came to 19 bases. CDR3 DNA: TGTGCCAGCATCGCCGGGGGGCAGGACATTGAAGCTTTCTTT. Its protein is CASIAGGQDIEAFF.

There are many counts of this clonotype. The rearrangement joins TRBV27 to TRBJ1-2, with 8 bases aligning to TRBD1. The CDR3 has 15 residues. The ends lost 6 bases at V and 4 bases at J; junction bases unmatched: 10. CDR1 and CDR2 (germline): MNHEY, SMNVEV (reference sequence). Written as DNA, the CDR3 is TGTGCCAGCAGCTCACTAAAAACAGGGGGCTATGGCTACACCTTC. Translation gives CASSSLKTGGYGYTF.

The V and J genes are TRBV24-1 and TRBJ2-5, with 12 bases aligning to TRBD2. The CDR3 covers 15 residues. CDR1 is KGHDR and CDR2 is SFDVKD in the germline V gene. Trimming removed 4 bases from V and 4 bases from J; junction bases left unmatched: 3. CDR3 nucleotide sequence: TGTGCCACCAGTGAACCGGGACTAGCGGGAGAGACCCAGTACTTC. Residues: CATSEPGLAGETQYF.

This clonotype was observed many times. The J gene is TRBJ1-5, the V gene TRBV20-1; D remains unclear. The ends were cut back, 2 bases at V and 1 base at J, with 6 bases in the middle. The CDR3 is made up of 13 amino acids. The V gene's germline CDR1 is DFQATT and CDR2 SNEGSKA (reference sequence). The CDR3 coding sequence is TGCAGTGCTAGAAGGGCGAGCAATCAGCCCCAGCATTTT. This codes for CSARRASNQPQHF.

This clonotype showed up many times. This chain joins TRBV7-2 and TRBJ2-7; D is undetermined. CDR1 and CDR2 from the germline V gene are SGHTA and FQGNSA. The CDR3 loop spans 13 amino acids. The germline V and J ends were trimmed by 2 bases and 5 bases, with 10 bases remaining between them. The CDR3 spells CASSLTPPDEQYF. The CDR3 region has the DNA TGTGCCAGCAGCTTAACTCCTCCGGACGAGCAGTACTTC.

This clonotype was recorded at least ten times. The V and J genes are TRBV20-1 and TRBJ1-6; weak D call: TRBD1 (5 bases). The V gene's germline CDR1 is DFQATT and CDR2 SNEGSKA (reference sequence). The length of the CDR3 is 14 residues. V lost 0 bases to trimming and J lost 8 bases, with 11 bases between them. CDR3 bases: TGCAGTGCTAGAGACCGGGACGGATATTCACCCCTCCACTTT. Its translation is CSARDRDGYSPLHF.

As concerns this clonotype: With a much larger clone just one base away, this may be a read error. V gene TRBV11-2 combines with J gene TRBJ1-1; D not certain. Germline values: CDR1 SGHAT, CDR2 FQNNGV. The CDR3 length is 14 residues. V was trimmed by 5 bases and J by 1 base, leaving 11 bases between them. This CDR3 is CASSRMVGNTEAFF. DNA of the CDR3: TGTGCCAGCAGCCGGATGGTGGGGAACACTGAAGCTTTCTTT. Combining the CDR3 with reference TRBV11-2 and TRBJ1-1 gives the whole variable domain EAGVAQSPRYKIIEKRQSVAFWCNPISGHATLYWYQQILGQGPKLLIQFQNNGVVDDSQLPKDRFSAERLKGVDSTLKIQPAKLEDSAVYLCASSRMVGNTEAFFGQGTRLTVV.

This clonotype was found many times. The chain couples TRBV3-1 to TRBJ2-7, with D perhaps matching TRBD2 (5 bases). There are 16 residues in the CDR3. V shed 2 bases and J shed 4 bases, with 18 bases lying between them. Germline CDR1 reads LGHDT; CDR2 reads YNNKEL (reference sequence). CDR3 in amino acids: CASSQRYGTRTYEQYF. Written as DNA, the CDR3 is TGTGCCAGCAGCCAACGGTACGGTACCCGGACTTACGAGCAGTACTTC.

Many counts were recorded for this clonotype. V is TRBV28 and J is TRBJ1-5; weak D call: TRBD1 (6 bases). Germline CDR1 and CDR2: MDHEN and SYDVKM. The CDR3 totals 16 residues. Deletions cut 6 bases from V and 0 bases from J, with 15 bases between. The DNA for the CDR3 is TGTGCCAGCAGACCTGCCGGGACACTTAGCAATCAGCCCCAGCATTTT. It is translated as CASRPAGTLSNQPQHF. Together with reference TRBV28 and TRBJ1-5, the CDR3 gives the full variable domain: DVKVTQSSRYLVKRTGEKVFLECVQDMDHENMFWYRQDPGLGLRLIYFSYDVKMKEKGDIPEGYSVSREKKERFSLILESASTNQTSMYLCASRPAGTLSNQPQHFGDGTRLSIL.

A remark on this clonotype: A much larger clone is a single base away; this may be a read error. V usage is TRBV11-1 and J usage is TRBJ1-1; D unresolved. The CDR3 consists of 13 residues. Germline V lookup: CDR1 SGHAT, CDR2 FQDESV (reference sequence). The V end lost 6 bases, the J end lost 1 base, and 9 bases lay between the germline ends. CDR3 in amino acids: CASRSLPNTEAFF. The CDR3 DNA reads as TGTGCCAGCAGGTCCCTCCCGAACACTGAAGCTTTCTTT.

As concerns this clonotype: A much larger clone lies a single base off, so this may be a read error. This CDR3 is missing its conserved last phenylalanine or tryptophan, likely due to a read error. The chain recombines TRBV6-2 or TRBV6-3 with TRBJ1-6, with TRBD1 matching over 8 bases. The CDR3 length is 13 residues. Unmatched junction bases numbered 3, after V lost 6 bases and J lost 8 bases. Germline V gives CDR1 MNHEY, CDR2 SVGEGT. This CDR3 reads CASRDRVDSPLHL. CDR3 sequence (DNA): TGTGCCAGCAGGGACAGGGTCGATTCACCCCTCCACCTT.

This clonotype appeared a few times. The chain combines TRBV4-1 with TRBJ2-3; TRBD2 matches at 16 bases. Looked up from germline, CDR1 is MGHRA and CDR2 is YSYEKL. The CDR3 sequence is 16 residues long. V was pared by 4 bases and J by 4 bases, with 2 bases of the junction left unmatched. CDR3: CASSPGTSGRADTQYF. DNA for the CDR3: TGCGCCAGCAGCCCCGGGACTAGCGGGAGGGCAGATACGCAGTATTTT.

The genes are TRBV27 and TRBJ1-1; TRBD1 agrees at 7 bases. V shed 5 bases and J 10 bases; nucleotides not matched to a gene: 10. CDR1 is MNHEY, CDR2 SMNVEV, per germline (reference sequence). The CDR3 runs 13 residues. The CDR3 here is CASSAGTGVGAFF. CDR3 DNA sequence: TGTGCCAGCAGTGCGGGTACAGGGGTGGGAGCTTTCTTT.

Of note for this clonotype: A single base separates this from a much larger clone, so it may be a read error. This rearrangement joins TRBV12-3 or TRBV12-4 to TRBJ2-7, with 7 nucleotides matching TRBD2. The CDR3 runs 16 residues. The CDR3 is CASSPWGGSLSCEQYF. CDR3 DNA: TGTGCCAGCAGTCCATGGGGGGGTTCCCTCTCCTGCGAGCAGTACTTC.

In this sample, this clonotype turned up many times. The rearrangement uses TRBV28 and TRBJ2-1; either TRBD1 or TRBD2 may fit D (5 bases each). Germline values: CDR1 MDHEN, CDR2 SYDVKM. Trimming shortened V by 1 base and J by 5 bases, and 12 bases separated the two germline ends. The CDR3 is made up of 15 amino acids. CDR3 coding DNA: TGTGCCAGCAGTTTATTCCAGCGGACAAACAATGAGCAGTTCTTC. Translated, it gives CASSLFQRTNNEQFF.

This clonotype showed up many times. The chain is built from TRBV28 and TRBJ2-1; D is possibly TRBD1 (5 bases). V lost 4 bases, J lost 8 bases, and 27 bases lay in between. CDR3 length equals 18 residues. Germline CDR1 and CDR2: MDHEN and SYDVKM. The CDR3 loop reads CASSYHKGVKGFKDEQFF. In DNA, the CDR3 is TGTGCCAGCAGTTACCATAAAGGGGTTAAGGGGTTTAAGGATGAGCAGTTCTTC.

CDR3 protein: CASMNRVAKNIQYF. In DNA, the CDR3 is TGTGCCAGCATGAACAGGGTAGCCAAAAACATTCAGTACTTC. The chain recombines TRBV6-1 with TRBJ2-4; the D gene is possibly TRBD1 (6 bases). The CDR3 loop spans 14 amino acids. Deletions cut 7 bases from V and 0 bases from J, with 10 bases between. The V gene's germline CDR1 is MNHNS and CDR2 SASEGT.

As for this clonotype: A read error is possible here, since a much larger clone lies one base away. The V gene is TRBV12-3 or TRBV12-4, the J gene TRBJ1-5, with a tentative D call TRBD1 (5 bases). CDR3 length: 15 amino acids. With 7 bases removed from V and 2 bases from J, the gap between germline ends came to 15 bases. Here the CDR3 DNA reads TGTGCCAGCATCTTGGAGGGGCAGGGCAATCAGCCCCAGCATTTT. Translated, it gives CASILEGQGNQPQHF.

V is TRBV24-1 and J is TRBJ2-2; the D gene is possibly TRBD1 (6 bases). Trimming removed 4 bases at V and 7 bases at J, with 12 bases between. CDR1 KGHDR and CDR2 SFDVKD come from the germline V gene. CDR3 size: 14 residues. The CDR3 loop is CATSEDSQIGELFF. The CDR3 DNA is TGTGCCACCAGTGAGGACAGCCAGATCGGGGAGCTGTTTTTT.

The chain is built from TRBV5-4 and TRBJ2-7; 8 nucleotides agree with TRBD2. This CDR3 region has 15 residues. Per the germline V gene, CDR1 is SGHNT and CDR2 is YYREEE (reference sequence). V lost 3 bases to trimming and J lost 0 bases; unmatched junction nucleotides: 5. CDR3 in DNA: TGTGCCAGCAGCTCCCGGACTAGCACCTCCTACGAGCAGTACTTC. It specifies CASSSRTSTSYEQYF. Full variable domain (outside the CDR3, taken from reference TRBV5-4 and TRBJ2-7): ETGVTQSPTHLIKTRGQQVTLRCSSQSGHNTVSWYQQALGQGPQFIFQYYREEENGRGNFPPRFSGLQFPNYSSELNVNALELDDSALYLCASSSRTSTSYEQYFGPGTRLTVT.

This clonotype has at least ten counts. This chain links TRBV11-2 with TRBJ2-7, with a tentative D call TRBD1 (6 bases). CDR1 is SGHAT and CDR2 is FQNNGV in the germline V gene. This CDR3 contains 15 residues. V was shortened by 0 bases and J by 0 bases, with 9 bases between the two germline ends. The CDR3 DNA reads as TGTGCCAGCAGCTTAGAAGGGGGTCGCTCCTACGAGCAGTACTTC. Translation gives CASSLEGGRSYEQYF.

This clonotype has only a few counts. The chain employs TRBV7-3 and TRBJ2-4, with a possible D match to TRBD2 (6 bases). V lost 5 bases and J 10 bases, leaving 15 bases between the germline ends. Germline V lookup: CDR1 SGHTA, CDR2 FQGTGA. This CDR3 has 13 residues. CDR3 protein: CASSPPAGKIQYF. CDR3 sequence (DNA): TGTGCCAGCAGCCCACCGGCGGGGAAGATTCAGTACTTC.

The gene calls are TRBV5-5 and TRBJ2-7; 10 bases fit TRBD1. Germline CDR1 SGHKS, CDR2 YYEKEE (reference sequence). CDR3 length: 16 amino acids. V gave up 7 bases and J gave up 3 bases; unmatched junction bases: 13. This chain's CDR3 is CASANRPGTGVYEQYF. CDR3 bases: TGTGCCAGCGCAAACCGACCCGGGACAGGGGTCTACGAGCAGTACTTC.

The gene calls are TRBV6-4 and TRBJ1-5; 7 bases are a match to TRBD1. Germline V CDR1 and CDR2: MRHNA, SNTAGT. The CDR3 totals 16 residues. With V trimmed by 4 bases and J by 4 bases, 10 bases remained unmatched. In DNA form, the CDR3 reads TGTGCCAGCAGTGGGACAGGCTGGAGTGGGAATCAGCCCCAGCATTTT. It specifies CASSGTGWSGNQPQHF.

As regards this clonotype: A read error may explain this, as a much larger clone is one base away. The chain recombines TRBV7-6 with TRBJ2-1; 12 nucleotides align to TRBD2. Looked up from germline, CDR1 is SGHVS and CDR2 is FNYEAQ. The CDR3 has 15 residues. The CDR3 protein is CTSRPTSGGYNEQFF. CDR3 DNA: TGTACCAGCAGACCCACTAGCGGGGGGTACAATGAGCAGTTCTTC.

This clonotype was detected only a few times. This sequence joins TRBV27 and TRBJ1-2; a weak D match, TRBD1 (6 bases). The ends were cut back, 6 bases at V and 8 bases at J, with 25 bases in the middle. Germline lookup yields CDR1 MNHEY and CDR2 SMNVEV (reference sequence). CDR3 length: 16 amino acids. The CDR3 protein is CASSFLHREGLKGYTF. The CDR3 coding sequence is TGTGCCAGCAGCTTCCTGCACAGGGAGGGATTGAAAGGCTACACCTTC.

This clonotype was recorded many times. The chain links TRBV28 to TRBJ2-7; 9 bases map to TRBD1. From germline, CDR1 is MDHEN and CDR2 SYDVKM. V shed 6 bases, J shed 2 bases, and the junction held 5 bases outside the gene matches. CDR3 length: 14 residues. CDR3 sequence reads: CASRGQGRTYEQYF. CDR3 sequence (DNA): TGTGCCAGCAGGGGACAGGGCAGAACCTACGAGCAGTACTTC.